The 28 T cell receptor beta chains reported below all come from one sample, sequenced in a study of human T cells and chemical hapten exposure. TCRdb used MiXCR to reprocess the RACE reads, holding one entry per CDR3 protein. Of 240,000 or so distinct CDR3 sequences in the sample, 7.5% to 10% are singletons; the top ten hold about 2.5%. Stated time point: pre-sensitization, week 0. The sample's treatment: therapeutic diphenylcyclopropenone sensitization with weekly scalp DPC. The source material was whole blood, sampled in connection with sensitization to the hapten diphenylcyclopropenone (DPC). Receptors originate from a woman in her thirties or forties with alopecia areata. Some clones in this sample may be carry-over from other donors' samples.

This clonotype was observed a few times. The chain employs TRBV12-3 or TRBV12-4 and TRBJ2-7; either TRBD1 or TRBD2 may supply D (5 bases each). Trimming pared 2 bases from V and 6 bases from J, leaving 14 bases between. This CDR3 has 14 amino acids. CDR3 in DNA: TGTGCCAGCAGTTTACAGGGAGTCGGGGCCGAGCAGTACTTC. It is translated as CASSLQGVGAEQYF.

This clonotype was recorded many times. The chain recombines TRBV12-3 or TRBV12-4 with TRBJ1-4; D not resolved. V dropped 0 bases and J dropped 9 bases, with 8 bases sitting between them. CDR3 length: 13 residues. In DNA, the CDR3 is TGTGCCAGCAGTTTAGCGGCAAATCAAAAACTGTTTTTT. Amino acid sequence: CASSLAANQKLFF.

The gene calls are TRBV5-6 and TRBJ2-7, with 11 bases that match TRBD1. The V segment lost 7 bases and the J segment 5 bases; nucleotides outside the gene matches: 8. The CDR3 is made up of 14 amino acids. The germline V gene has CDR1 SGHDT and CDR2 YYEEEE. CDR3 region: CASGPGQGVHEQYF. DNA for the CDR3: TGTGCCAGCGGACCGGGACAGGGGGTCCACGAGCAGTACTTC.

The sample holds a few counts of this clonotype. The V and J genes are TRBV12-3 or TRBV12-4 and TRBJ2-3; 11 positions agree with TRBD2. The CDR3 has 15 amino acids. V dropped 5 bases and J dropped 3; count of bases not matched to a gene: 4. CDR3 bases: TGTGCCAGCAGTACCCGGACTAGCGGGACAGATACGCAGTATTTT. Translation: CASSTRTSGTDTQYF.

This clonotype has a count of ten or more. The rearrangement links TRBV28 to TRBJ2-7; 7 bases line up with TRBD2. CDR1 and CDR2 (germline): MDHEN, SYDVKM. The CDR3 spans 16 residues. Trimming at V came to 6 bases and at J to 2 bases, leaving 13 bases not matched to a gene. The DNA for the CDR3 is TGTGCCAGCAGGCCACAACCGGGACTAAATGCCTACGAGCAGTACTTC. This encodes CASRPQPGLNAYEQYF.

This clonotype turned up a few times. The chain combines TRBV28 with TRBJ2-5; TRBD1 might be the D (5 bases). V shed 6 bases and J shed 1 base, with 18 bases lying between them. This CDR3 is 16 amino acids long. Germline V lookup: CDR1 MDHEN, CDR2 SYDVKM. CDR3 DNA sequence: TGTGCCAGCAGCCACGTCAATCAGGGTTTCCAAGAGACCCAGTACTTC. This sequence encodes CASSHVNQGFQETQYF.

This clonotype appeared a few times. The CDR3 spells CASSYRPGGAYEQYF. The CDR3 nucleotides read TGTGCCAGCAGTTACAGGCCAGGGGGCGCGTACGAGCAGTACTTC. This chain links TRBV6-2 or TRBV6-3 with TRBJ2-7, with 8 bases fitting TRBD1. The CDR3 covers 15 residues. V lost 2 bases to trimming and J lost 4 bases; unmatched junction nucleotides: 7. Germline-derived CDR1 and CDR2 are MNHEY and SVGEGT.

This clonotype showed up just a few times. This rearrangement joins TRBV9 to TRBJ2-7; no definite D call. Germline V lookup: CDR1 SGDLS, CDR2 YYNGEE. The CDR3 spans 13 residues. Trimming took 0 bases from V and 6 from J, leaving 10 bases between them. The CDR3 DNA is TGTGCCAGCAGCGTAGAACCGCTTACCGAGCAGTACTTC. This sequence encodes CASSVEPLTEQYF. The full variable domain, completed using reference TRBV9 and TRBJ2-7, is DSGVTQTPKHLITATGQRVTLRCSPRSGDLSVYWYQQSLDQGLQFLIQYYNGEERAKGNILERFSAQQFPDLHSELNLSSLELGDSALYFCASSVEPLTEQYFGPGTRLTVT.

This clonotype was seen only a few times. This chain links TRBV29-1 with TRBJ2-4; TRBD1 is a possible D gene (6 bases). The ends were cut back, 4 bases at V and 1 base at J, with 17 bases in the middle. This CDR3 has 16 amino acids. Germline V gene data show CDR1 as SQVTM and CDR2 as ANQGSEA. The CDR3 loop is CSVAPTGLEAKNIQYF. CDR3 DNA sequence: TGCAGCGTTGCTCCGACAGGCCTGGAGGCCAAAAACATTCAGTACTTC.

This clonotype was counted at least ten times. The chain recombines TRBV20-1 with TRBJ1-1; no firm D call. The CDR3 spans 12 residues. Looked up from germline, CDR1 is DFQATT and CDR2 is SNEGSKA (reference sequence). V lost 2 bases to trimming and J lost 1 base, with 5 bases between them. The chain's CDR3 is CSARPGNTEAFF. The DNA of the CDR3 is TGCAGTGCTAGACCGGGGAACACTGAAGCTTTCTTT.

Here the CDR3 reads CASSPGEGINEQFF. CDR3 nucleotides: TGTGCCAGCAGCCCCGGGGAGGGAATCAATGAGCAGTTCTTC. The chain carries TRBV7-3 and TRBJ2-1, with 7 nucleotides matching TRBD2. V was pared by 5 bases and J by 6 bases, with 7 bases of the junction left unmatched. Germline CDR1 reads SGHTA; CDR2 reads FQGTGA. The CDR3 extends over 14 amino acids.

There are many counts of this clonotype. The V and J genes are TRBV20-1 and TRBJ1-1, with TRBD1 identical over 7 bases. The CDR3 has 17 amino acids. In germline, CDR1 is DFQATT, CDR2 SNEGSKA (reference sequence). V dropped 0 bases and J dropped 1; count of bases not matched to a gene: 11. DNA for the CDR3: TGCAGTGCTAGAGAAAGGGGCTCCGGGACAGCGAACACTGAAGCTTTCTTT. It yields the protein CSARERGSGTANTEAFF.

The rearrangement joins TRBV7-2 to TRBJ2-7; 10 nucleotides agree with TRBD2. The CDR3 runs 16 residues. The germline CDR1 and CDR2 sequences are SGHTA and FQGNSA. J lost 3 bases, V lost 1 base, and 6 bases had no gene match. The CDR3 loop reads CASSLGNGLADYEQYF. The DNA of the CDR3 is TGTGCCAGCAGCTTAGGAAACGGACTAGCGGACTACGAGCAGTACTTC.

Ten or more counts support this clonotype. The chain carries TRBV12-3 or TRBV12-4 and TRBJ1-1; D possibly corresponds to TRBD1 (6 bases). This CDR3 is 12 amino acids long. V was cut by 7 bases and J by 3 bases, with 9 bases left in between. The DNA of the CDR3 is TGTGCCAGCAACGACAGGTACACTGAAGCTTTCTTT. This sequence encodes CASNDRYTEAFF.

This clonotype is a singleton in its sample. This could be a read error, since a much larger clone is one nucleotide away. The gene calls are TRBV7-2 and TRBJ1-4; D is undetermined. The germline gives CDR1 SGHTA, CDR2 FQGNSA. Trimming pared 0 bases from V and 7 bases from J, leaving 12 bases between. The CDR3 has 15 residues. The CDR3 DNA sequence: TGTGCCAGCAGCTTAGCGTTGAGGAGGATTGAAAAACTGTTTTTT. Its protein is CASSLALRRIEKLFF.

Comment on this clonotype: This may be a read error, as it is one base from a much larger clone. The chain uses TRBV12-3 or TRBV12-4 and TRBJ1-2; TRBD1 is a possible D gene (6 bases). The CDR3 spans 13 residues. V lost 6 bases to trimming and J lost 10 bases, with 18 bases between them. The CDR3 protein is CASSPLRAGDYTF. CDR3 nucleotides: TGTGCCAGCAGCCCCCTGCGGGCAGGGGACTACACCTTC.

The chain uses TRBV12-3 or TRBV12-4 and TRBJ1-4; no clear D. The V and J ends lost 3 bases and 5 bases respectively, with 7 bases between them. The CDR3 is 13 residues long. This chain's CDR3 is CASSFRQNEKLFF. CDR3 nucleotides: TGTGCCAGCAGTTTTCGGCAGAATGAAAAACTGTTTTTT.

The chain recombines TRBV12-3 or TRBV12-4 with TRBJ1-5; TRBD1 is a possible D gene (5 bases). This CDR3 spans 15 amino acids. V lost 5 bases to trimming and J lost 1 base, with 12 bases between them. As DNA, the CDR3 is TGTGCCAGCAGTCCCATTGGGGGAAGCAATCAGCCCCAGCATTTT. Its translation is CASSPIGGSNQPQHF.

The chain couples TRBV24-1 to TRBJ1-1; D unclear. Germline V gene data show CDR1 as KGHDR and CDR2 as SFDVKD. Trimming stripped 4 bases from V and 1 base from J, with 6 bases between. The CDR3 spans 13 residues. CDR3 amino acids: CATSDGPNTEAFF. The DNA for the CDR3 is TGTGCCACCAGTGACGGTCCGAACACTGAAGCTTTCTTT.

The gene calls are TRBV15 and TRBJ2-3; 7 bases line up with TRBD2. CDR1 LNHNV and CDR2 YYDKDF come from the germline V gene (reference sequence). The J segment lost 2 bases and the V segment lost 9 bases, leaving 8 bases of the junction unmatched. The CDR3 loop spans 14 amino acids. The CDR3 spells CATRRGSPTDTQYF. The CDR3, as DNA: TGTGCCACGCGGCGGGGGAGCCCCACAGATACGCAGTATTTT.

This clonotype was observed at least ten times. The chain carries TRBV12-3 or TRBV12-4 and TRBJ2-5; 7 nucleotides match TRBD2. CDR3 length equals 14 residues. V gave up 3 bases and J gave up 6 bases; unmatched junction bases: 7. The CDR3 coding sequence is TGTGCCAGCAGTTTCGGCGGGAGAGGACAGACCCAGTACTTC. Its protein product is CASSFGGRGQTQYF.

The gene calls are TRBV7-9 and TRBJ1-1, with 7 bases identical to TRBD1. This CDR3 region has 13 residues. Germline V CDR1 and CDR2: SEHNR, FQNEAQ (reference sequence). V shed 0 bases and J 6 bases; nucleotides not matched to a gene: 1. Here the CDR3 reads CASSLAGGAEAFF. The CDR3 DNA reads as TGTGCCAGCAGCTTAGCAGGGGGCGCTGAAGCTTTCTTT.

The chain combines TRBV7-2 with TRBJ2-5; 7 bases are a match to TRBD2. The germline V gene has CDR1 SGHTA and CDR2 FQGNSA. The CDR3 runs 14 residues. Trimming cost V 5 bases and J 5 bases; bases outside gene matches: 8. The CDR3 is CASSRAPGGETQYF. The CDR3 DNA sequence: TGTGCCAGCAGCCGAGCCCCGGGGGGTGAGACCCAGTACTTC.

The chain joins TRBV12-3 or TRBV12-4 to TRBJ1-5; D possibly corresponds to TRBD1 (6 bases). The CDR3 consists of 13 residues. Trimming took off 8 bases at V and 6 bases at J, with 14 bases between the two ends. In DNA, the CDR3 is TGTGCCAGCTCGCAGGGGCGGGCTCAGCCCCAGCATTTT. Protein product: CASSQGRAQPQHF.

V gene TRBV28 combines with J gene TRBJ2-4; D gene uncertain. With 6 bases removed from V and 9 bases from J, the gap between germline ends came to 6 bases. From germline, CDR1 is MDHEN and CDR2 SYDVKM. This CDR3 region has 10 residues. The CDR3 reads CASSGSIQYF. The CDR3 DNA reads TGTGCCAGCAGCGGATCCATTCAGTACTTC.

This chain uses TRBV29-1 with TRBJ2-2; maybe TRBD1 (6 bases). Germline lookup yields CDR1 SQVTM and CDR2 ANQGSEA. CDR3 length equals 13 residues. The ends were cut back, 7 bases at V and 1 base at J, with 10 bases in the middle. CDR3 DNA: TGCAGCGCTGAGACAGGGAACACCGGGGAGCTGTTTTTT. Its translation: CSAETGNTGELFF.

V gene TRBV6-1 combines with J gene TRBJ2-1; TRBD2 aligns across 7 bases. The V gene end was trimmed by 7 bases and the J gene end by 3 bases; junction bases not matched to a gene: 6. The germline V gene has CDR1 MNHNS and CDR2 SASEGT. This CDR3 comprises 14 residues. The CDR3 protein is CASTLGTIYNEQFF. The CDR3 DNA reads TGTGCCAGCACTCTGGGGACTATCTACAATGAGCAGTTCTTC.

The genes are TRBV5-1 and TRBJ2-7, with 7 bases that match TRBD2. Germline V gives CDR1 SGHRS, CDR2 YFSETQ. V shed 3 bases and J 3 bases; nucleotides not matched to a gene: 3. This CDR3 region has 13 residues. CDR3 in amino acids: CASSSGTIYEQYF. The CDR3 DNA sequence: TGCGCCAGCAGCTCCGGGACTATCTACGAGCAGTACTTC.